This is a list of T cell receptor beta chains from one sample in a study of blood T cell repertoires in COVID-19. Measured with immunoSEQ multiplex PCR; TCRdb has only the in-frame clones, and not every one. The table shows 76,000 or so clones, with about nine tenths occurring only once. The source material was peripheral blood. The receptor source for this set is a man older than 75 in a cohort sampled during active COVID-19. Each CDR3 is given without its conserved first and last residue.

v_call	cdr3_aa
TRBV18	ASSPRQGNLPGELF
TRBV4-2	ASSTRTGGNTGELF
TRBV29-1	SARTEMNTEAF
TRBV28	AVFRAGDGEAF
TRBV6-6	ASSLQGAYEKLF
TRBV11-1	ASVSRGGNTEAF
TRBV4-1	ASSQSPYEQY
TRBV5-1	ASSSGQGAPKETQY
TRBV5-1	ASRLSGTGGDTQY
TRBV7-6	ASSLDIGNSGGGEQY
TRBV10-3	AISGKAGGTDTQY
TRBV2	ATQGDTEAF
TRBV24-1	ALWRGNEKLF
TRBV10-2	ASSEDSTYGYT
TRBV28	ASSFSWASGGVDTQY
TRBV28	ASRPMRDRGAGTNEKLF
TRBV6-1	ASSESLSSGGAKELF
TRBV3-1/TRBV3-2	ASSQEAGGGSY
TRBV5-4	ASSSGTSGNYEQY
TRBV10-1	ASTGTTVYGYT
TRBV7-9	ASSPLLGGWNTGELF
TRBV6-6	ASTSEGATGELF
TRBV7-6	ASSREDRHSYEQY
TRBV6-1	ASSGSPGQAPYGYT
TRBV5-1	ASSLGRTGSNEQF
TRBV14	ASSRQGSVLSGNTIY
TRBV5-1	ASEQGVHHTGELF
TRBV11-2	ASSGDRANYGYT
TRBV3-1/TRBV3-2	ASSQVVGTPLISGKDTQY
TRBV11-3	ASSPRAGGTEAF
TRBV7-8	ASSLVAGRSYEQY
TRBV6-5	ASSYGSSGSYNEQF
TRBV5-6	ASSQGLAGGPRVTDTQY
TRBV9	ASSDNRDQETQY
TRBV6-2/TRBV6-3	ASSFGQGGNQPQH
TRBV21-1	ASSNTADTREVDGYT
TRBV27	ASSFLDRGPNEQF
TRBV19	ASRPQGASGELF
TRBV18	ASSPTGFNTEAF
TRBV7-8	ASSWDLNSPLH
TRBV6-2/TRBV6-3	ASSYTSGGSYNEQF
TRBV12-5	ASGLGAGGPRTDTQY
TRBV10-3	AISEQYEQY
TRBV11-2	ASSAPGGRAEAF
TRBV6-5	ASSRESKPNEQF
TRBV13	ASSLSRQEDTQY
TRBV6-5	ASSSQGPNGYT